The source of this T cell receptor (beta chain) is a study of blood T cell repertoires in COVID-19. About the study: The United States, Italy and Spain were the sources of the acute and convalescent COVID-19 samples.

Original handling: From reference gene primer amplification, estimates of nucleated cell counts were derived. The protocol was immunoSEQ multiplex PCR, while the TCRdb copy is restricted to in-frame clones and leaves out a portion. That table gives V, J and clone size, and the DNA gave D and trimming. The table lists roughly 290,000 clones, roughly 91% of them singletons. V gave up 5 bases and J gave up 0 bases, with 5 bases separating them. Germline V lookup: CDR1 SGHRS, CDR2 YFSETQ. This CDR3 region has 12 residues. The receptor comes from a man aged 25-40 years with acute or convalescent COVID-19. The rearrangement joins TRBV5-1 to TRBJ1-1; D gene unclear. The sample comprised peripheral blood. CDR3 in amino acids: CASSNMNTEAFF. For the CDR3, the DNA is TGCGCCAGCAGTAACATGAACACTGAAGCTTTCTTT. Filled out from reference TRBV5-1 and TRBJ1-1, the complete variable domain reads KAGVTQTPRYLIKTRGQQVTLSCSPISGHRSVSWYQQTPGQGLQFLFEYFSETQRNKGNFPGRFSGRQFSNSRSEMNVSTLELGDSALYLCASSNMNTEAFFGQGTRLTVV.